This TCR beta chain was sequenced during a study of blood T cell repertoires in COVID-19. Whole-study context: Whether acute or convalescent, the COVID-19 samples came from the United States, Italy and Spain. Sources were T cells, B-cell-depleted T cells, or PBMCs; the material itself was cDNA or gDNA.

CDR3 size: 13 residues. Trimming cost V 10 bases and J 2 bases; bases outside gene matches: 7. The table lists this clone with a count of one. Original processing notes: It was from reference gene primer amplification that nucleated cell counts were estimated. Sequencing was performed with immunoSEQ multiplex PCR; in TCRdb, only in-frame clones are kept and a portion is missing. V and J calls and clone size are as listed in that table; D and trimming were resolved from the DNA. The table lists around 250,000 clones, roughly 90% of them singletons. Assignments of participants to cohorts depended upon their own reported clinical history.

Material: PBMCs or T cells enriched from blood (not recorded which). The clonotype was recovered from a man aged 35 to 55 who had been exposed to COVID-19. The chain employs TRBV12-3 or TRBV12-4 and TRBJ1-2, with 7 bases aligning to TRBD1. The CDR3 protein is CAIQGGRNYGYTF. The CDR3 nucleotides are TGTGCCATCCAAGGGGGCAGGAACTATGGCTACACCTTC.